Shown below are 21 T cell receptor beta chains from a single sample sequenced in a study of T cells in Graves' hyperthyroidism and ophthalmopathy. Authors of the study amplified TCR beta CDR3 regions from RNA transcripts. HTBI primers drove first-round RT-PCR of the TCR CDR3. TCRdb processed the multiplex PCR reads anew with MiXCR; each CDR3 protein has one entry. The sample consists of about 460,000 distinct CDR3 sequences, approximately 23% of them appearing once. Sequenced sample: blood. The receptors stem from a woman aged 65 to 85 with Graves' ophthalmopathy.

This clonotype came up many times. This chain joins TRBV6-1 and TRBJ1-1; D uncertain. V dropped 7 bases and J dropped 1 base, with 13 bases sitting between them. Germline CDR1 MNHNS, CDR2 SASEGT. The CDR3 runs 14 residues. CDR3 protein: CASIKDGPNTEAFF. CDR3 nucleotides: TGTGCCAGCATTAAGGACGGTCCGAACACTGAAGCTTTCTTT.

This clonotype showed up many times. The chain combines TRBV12-3 or TRBV12-4 with TRBJ1-5; D remains ambiguous. The CDR3 is 14 residues long. The germline V and J ends were trimmed by 3 bases and 0 bases, with 6 bases remaining between them. Here the CDR3 DNA reads TGTGCCAGCAGTTTTGCCCATAGCAATCAGCCCCAGCATTTT. This encodes CASSFAHSNQPQHF.

This clonotype was detected only a few times. The genes are TRBV25-1 and TRBJ1-4; D remains ambiguous. The CDR3 is 16 residues long. With 1 base removed from V and 0 bases from J, the gap between germline ends came to 9 bases. Per the germline V gene, CDR1 is MGHDK and CDR2 is SYGVNS. As DNA, the CDR3 is TGTGCCAGCAGTGAATCGGGCACCCCAACTAATGAAAAACTGTTTTTT. It specifies CASSESGTPTNEKLFF.

This clonotype was observed many times. V gene TRBV12-3 or TRBV12-4 combines with J gene TRBJ2-1; 8 nucleotides align to TRBD2. The V and J ends lost 4 bases and 8 bases, in that order; junction bases with no gene match: 4. The CDR3 has 13 residues. The CDR3 here is CASSWTSQDEQFF. The CDR3 DNA reads as TGTGCCAGCAGTTGGACTAGCCAGGATGAGCAGTTCTTC.

This clonotype was seen a handful of times. The junction differs from germline at one of its ends, possibly a read error. The genes are TRBV6-2 or TRBV6-3 and TRBJ2-6; TRBD2 might be the D (6 bases). The CDR3 length is 16 residues. Germline V gene lookup returns CDR1 MNHEY and CDR2 SVGEGT. The CDR3 bases are TGTGCCAGCAGTGGAGGGACGGCATCTGGGGCCAACGTCATGACTTTC. Amino acid sequence: CASSGGTASGANVMTF.

This clonotype was counted only a few times. This sequence joins TRBV7-3 and TRBJ2-1; 9 bases are shared with TRBD2. Per the germline V gene, CDR1 is SGHTA and CDR2 is FQGTGA. This CDR3 contains 16 residues. V trimming: 3 bases; J trimming: 10 bases; junction bases outside the gene matches: 13. The CDR3 protein is CASSFTSGSPLGEQFF. CDR3 bases: TGTGCCAGCAGCTTCACTAGCGGGTCGCCCTTGGGCGAGCAGTTCTTC.

This chain links TRBV6-1 with TRBJ1-2; 7 positions match TRBD1. CDR3 length equals 13 residues. Per germline, CDR1 MNHNS and CDR2 SASEGT. The CDR3 nucleotides read TGTGCAGCGCAGCGAGGGGGCGACTATGGCTACACCTTC. Encoded protein: CAAQRGGDYGYTF.

This clonotype was detected ten times or more. This chain connects TRBV12-3 or TRBV12-4 to TRBJ2-5; 10 positions agree with TRBD2. CDR3 length: 13 amino acids. V was clipped by 5 bases and J by 5 bases; unmatched bases: 2. The CDR3 DNA reads TGTGCCAGCAGTCAAGCGGGAGGGGAGACCCAGTACTTC. Translation gives CASSQAGGETQYF.

Ten or more counts support this clonotype. The chain uses TRBV12-3 or TRBV12-4 and TRBJ2-1; 8 positions agree with TRBD2. The CDR3 length is 15 residues. The V segment lost 2 bases and the J segment 2 bases; nucleotides outside the gene matches: 2. The CDR3: CASSLSGGAYNEQFF. The DNA of the CDR3 is TGTGCCAGCAGTTTAAGCGGGGGCGCCTACAATGAGCAGTTCTTC.

This clonotype was recorded many times. The chain joins TRBV6-5 to TRBJ1-1; a weak D match, TRBD1 (6 bases). The V gene's germline CDR1 is MNHEY and CDR2 SVGAGI. Trimming left V 4 bases short and J 5 bases short, with 14 bases between. The CDR3 has 14 amino acids. This CDR3 is CASSSFWGPTEAFF. DNA for the CDR3: TGTGCCAGCAGTTCCTTCTGGGGGCCTACTGAAGCTTTCTTT.

This clonotype was seen a few times. The CDR3 region is CASSPQVAGANVLTF. CDR3 DNA: TGTGCCAGCAGTCCACAGGTGGCTGGGGCCAACGTCCTGACTTTC. The chain is built from TRBV7-8 and TRBJ2-6; maybe TRBD1 (5 bases). The CDR3 spans 15 residues. The V end was cut by 6 bases, the J end by 2 bases, with 11 bases between. Germline assignment: CDR1 SGHVS and CDR2 FQNEAQ.

This clonotype was detected only a few times. The V gene is TRBV6-2 or TRBV6-3, the J gene TRBJ2-2; D perhaps matches TRBD2 (6 bases). The V end was cut by 0 bases, the J end by 0 bases, with 17 bases between. This CDR3 comprises 19 residues. The germline CDR1 and CDR2 sequences are MNHEY and SVGEGT. CDR3 DNA sequence: TGTGCCAGCAGTTACTCGACTTGGAGGGGCTCGGCGAACACCGGGGAGCTGTTTTTT. It encodes CASSYSTWRGSANTGELFF.

The V call is TRBV5-1, the J call TRBJ2-7; the match to TRBD2 covers 9 bases. Germline V gene lookup returns CDR1 SGHRS and CDR2 YFSETQ. With V trimmed by 4 bases and J by 4 bases, 9 bases remained unmatched. The CDR3 is 15 amino acids. Written as DNA, the CDR3 is TGCGCCAGCAGCCAATCTAGCGGGAAGGGGTACGAGCAGTACTTC. This sequence encodes CASSQSSGKGYEQYF. Full variable domain (outside the CDR3, taken from reference TRBV5-1 and TRBJ2-7): KAGVTQTPRYLIKTRGQQVTLSCSPISGHRSVSWYQQTPGQGLQFLFEYFSETQRNKGNFPGRFSGRQFSNSRSEMNVSTLELGDSALYLCASSQSSGKGYEQYFGPGTRLTVT.

This clonotype was found many times. The J gene is TRBJ2-5, the V gene TRBV10-2; 9 positions agree with TRBD2. This CDR3 contains 14 residues. The V and J ends lost 7 bases and 5 bases, in that order; junction bases with no gene match: 8. Germline lookup yields CDR1 WSHSY and CDR2 SAAADI. CDR3 sequence reads: CASTEAGGWETQYF. CDR3 sequence (DNA): TGCGCCAGCACGGAAGCGGGAGGCTGGGAGACCCAGTACTTC.

The chain has TRBV11-1 and TRBJ2-3; 14 bases fit TRBD2. V lost 9 bases to trimming and J lost 3 bases; unmatched junction nucleotides: 17. Germline V lookup: CDR1 SGHAT, CDR2 FQDESV (reference sequence). The CDR3 length is 19 residues. The CDR3 DNA is TGTGCCAGTTCGGAGGACAGGGGACTAGCGGGAGTGAGGACAGATACGCAGTATTTT. Residues: CASSEDRGLAGVRTDTQYF.

About this clonotype itself: Given a much more abundant clone one base away, this may be a read error. The chain combines TRBV3-1 with TRBJ2-3, with 12 bases fitting TRBD2. V lost 4 bases and J lost 1; bases outside the gene matches: 3. CDR3 length equals 16 residues. The germline CDR1 and CDR2 sequences are LGHDT and YNNKEL (reference sequence). DNA of the CDR3: TGTGCCAGCAGCCCCCGACTAGCGGGAGGCACAGATACGCAGTATTTT. Protein: CASSPRLAGGTDTQYF.

V usage is TRBV10-3 and J usage is TRBJ1-6, with D perhaps TRBD1 (5 bases). Trimming took off 3 bases at V and 3 bases at J, with 9 bases between the two ends. Germline V gene lookup returns CDR1 ENHRY and CDR2 SYGVKD. The CDR3 has 15 residues. The CDR3 reads CAISDQGFYNSPLHF. CDR3 DNA: TGTGCCATCAGTGACCAGGGTTTCTATAATTCACCCCTCCACTTT.

The chain joins TRBV20-1 to TRBJ2-5; unclear D gene. Germline V gives CDR1 DFQATT, CDR2 SNEGSKA (reference sequence). V lost 2 bases and J lost 5, with 9 bases in between. The CDR3 loop spans 12 amino acids. CDR3 in DNA: TGCAGTGCTAGACCCCCGGGCGAGACCCAGTACTTC. This sequence encodes CSARPPGETQYF.

The sample holds many counts of this clonotype. This chain connects TRBV27 to TRBJ2-3; D is unresolved. In germline, CDR1 is MNHEY, CDR2 SMNVEV (reference sequence). The ends were cut back, 2 bases at V and 1 base at J, with 13 bases in the middle. The CDR3 extends over 16 amino acids. For the CDR3, the DNA is TGTGCCAGCAGTTTAAAGTTCGGGCTAGGCACAGATACGCAGTATTTT. It is translated as CASSLKFGLGTDTQYF.

The J gene is TRBJ2-7, the V gene TRBV10-2; a possible D gene is TRBD2 (5 bases). V was cut by 8 bases and J by 1 base, with 12 bases left in between. Germline V gene lookup returns CDR1 WSHSY and CDR2 SAAADI. The CDR3 runs to 13 residues. The CDR3 sequence: CASGSGSSYEQYF. CDR3 sequence (DNA): TGCGCCAGCGGATCGGGATCATCCTACGAGCAGTACTTC.

The J gene is TRBJ1-3, the V gene TRBV6-1; D not resolved. Trimming removed 4 bases at V and 3 bases at J, with 10 bases between. Germline CDR1 reads MNHNS; CDR2 reads SASEGT. The CDR3 has 14 amino acids. As DNA, the CDR3 is TGTGCCAGCAGTGCGGACCTGGATGGAAACACCATATATTTT. It yields the protein CASSADLDGNTIYF.